Sequencing of this TCR beta chain was carried out in a study of T cell repertoires in ileal Crohn's disease. Study at large: Operated complications were stricturing disease (about 60%) and penetrating disease (about 39%).

Clones were sequenced by immunoSEQ multiplex PCR, and TCRdb holds only the in-frame ones, with some missing. The sample records approximately 17,000 clones, 70% to 90% being singletons. Trimming removed 3 bases from V and 5 bases from J, with 14 bases in between. The CDR3 has 14 amino acids. Per germline, CDR1 SGHRS and CDR2 YFSETQ. The genes are TRBV5-1 and TRBJ2-5; tentatively, D is TRBD1 (7 bases). The TCR was taken from an adult with Crohn's disease. The sample was ileal tissue. The CDR3 protein is CASSYQGGGETQYF. CDR3 coding DNA: TGCGCCAGCAGCTACCAGGGGGGTGGGGAGACCCAGTACTTC.